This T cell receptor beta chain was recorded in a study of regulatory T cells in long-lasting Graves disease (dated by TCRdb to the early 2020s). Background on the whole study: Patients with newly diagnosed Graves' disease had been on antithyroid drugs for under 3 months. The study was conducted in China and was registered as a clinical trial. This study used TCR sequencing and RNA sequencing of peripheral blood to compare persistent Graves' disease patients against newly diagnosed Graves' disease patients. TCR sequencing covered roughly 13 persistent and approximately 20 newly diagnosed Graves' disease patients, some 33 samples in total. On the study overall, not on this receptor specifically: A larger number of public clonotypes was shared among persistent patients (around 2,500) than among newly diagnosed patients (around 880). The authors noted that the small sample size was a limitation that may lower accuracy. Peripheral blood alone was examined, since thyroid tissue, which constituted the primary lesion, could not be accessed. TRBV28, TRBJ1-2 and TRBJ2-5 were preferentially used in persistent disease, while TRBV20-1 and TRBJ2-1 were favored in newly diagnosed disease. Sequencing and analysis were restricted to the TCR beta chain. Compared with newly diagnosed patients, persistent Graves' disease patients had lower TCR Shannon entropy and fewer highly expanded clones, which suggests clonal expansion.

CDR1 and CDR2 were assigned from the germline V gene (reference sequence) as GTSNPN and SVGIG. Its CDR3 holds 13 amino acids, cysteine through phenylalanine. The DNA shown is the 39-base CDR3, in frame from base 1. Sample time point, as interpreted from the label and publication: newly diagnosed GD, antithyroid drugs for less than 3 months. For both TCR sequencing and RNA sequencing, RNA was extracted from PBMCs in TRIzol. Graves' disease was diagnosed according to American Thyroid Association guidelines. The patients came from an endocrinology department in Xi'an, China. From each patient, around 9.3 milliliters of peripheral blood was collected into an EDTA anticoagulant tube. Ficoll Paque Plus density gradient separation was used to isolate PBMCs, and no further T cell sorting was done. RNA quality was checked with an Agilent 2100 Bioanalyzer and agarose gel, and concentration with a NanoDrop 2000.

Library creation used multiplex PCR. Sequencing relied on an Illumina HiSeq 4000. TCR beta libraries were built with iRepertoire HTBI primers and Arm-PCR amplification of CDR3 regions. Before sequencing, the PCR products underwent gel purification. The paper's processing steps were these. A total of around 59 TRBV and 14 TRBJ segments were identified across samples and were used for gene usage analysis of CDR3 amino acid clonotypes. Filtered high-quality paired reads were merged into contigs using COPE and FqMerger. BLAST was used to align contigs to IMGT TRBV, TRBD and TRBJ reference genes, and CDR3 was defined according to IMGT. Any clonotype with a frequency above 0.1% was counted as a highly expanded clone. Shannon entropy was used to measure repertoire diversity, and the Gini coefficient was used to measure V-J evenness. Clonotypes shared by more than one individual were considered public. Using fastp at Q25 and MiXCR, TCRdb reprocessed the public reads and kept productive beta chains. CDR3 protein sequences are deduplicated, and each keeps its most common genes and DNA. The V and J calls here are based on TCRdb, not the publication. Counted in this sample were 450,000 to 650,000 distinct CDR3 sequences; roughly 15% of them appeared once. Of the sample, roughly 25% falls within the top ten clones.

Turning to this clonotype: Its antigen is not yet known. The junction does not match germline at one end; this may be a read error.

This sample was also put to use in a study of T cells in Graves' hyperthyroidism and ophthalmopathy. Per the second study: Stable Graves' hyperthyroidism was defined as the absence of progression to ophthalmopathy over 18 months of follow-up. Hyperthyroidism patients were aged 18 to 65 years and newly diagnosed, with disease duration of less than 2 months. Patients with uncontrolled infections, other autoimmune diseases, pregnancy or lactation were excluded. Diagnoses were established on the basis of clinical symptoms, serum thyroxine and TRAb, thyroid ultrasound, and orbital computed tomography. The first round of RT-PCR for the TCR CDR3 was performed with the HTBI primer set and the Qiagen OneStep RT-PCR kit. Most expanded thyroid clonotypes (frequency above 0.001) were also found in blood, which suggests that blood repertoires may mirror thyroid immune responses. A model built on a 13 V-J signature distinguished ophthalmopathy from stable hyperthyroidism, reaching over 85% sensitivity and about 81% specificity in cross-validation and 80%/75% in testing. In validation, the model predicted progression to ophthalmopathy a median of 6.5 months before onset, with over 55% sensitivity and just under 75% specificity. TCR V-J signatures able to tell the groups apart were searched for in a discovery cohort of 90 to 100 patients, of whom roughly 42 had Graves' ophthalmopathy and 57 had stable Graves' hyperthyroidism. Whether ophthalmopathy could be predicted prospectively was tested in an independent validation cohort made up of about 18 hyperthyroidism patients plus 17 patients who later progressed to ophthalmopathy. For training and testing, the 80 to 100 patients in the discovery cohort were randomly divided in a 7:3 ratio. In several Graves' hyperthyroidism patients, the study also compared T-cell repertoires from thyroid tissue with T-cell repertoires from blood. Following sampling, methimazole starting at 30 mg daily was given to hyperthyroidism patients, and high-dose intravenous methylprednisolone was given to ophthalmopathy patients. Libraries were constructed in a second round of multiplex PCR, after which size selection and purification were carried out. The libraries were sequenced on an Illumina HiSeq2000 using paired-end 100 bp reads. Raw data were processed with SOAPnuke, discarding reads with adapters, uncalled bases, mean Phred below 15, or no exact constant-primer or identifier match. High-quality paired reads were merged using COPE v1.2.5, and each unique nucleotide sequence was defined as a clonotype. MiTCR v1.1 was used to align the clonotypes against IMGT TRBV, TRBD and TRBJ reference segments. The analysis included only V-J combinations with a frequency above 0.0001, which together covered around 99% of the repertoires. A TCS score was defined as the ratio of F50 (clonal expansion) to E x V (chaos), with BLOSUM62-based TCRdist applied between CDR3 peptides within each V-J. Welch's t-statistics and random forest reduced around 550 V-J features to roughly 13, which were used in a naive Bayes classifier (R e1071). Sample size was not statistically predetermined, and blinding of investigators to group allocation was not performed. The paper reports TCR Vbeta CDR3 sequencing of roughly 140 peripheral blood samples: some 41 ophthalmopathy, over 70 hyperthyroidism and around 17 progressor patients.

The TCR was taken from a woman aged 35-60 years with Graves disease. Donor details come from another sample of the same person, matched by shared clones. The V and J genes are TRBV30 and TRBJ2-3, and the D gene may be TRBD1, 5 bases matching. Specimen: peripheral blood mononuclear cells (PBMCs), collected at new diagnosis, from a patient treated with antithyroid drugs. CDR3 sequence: CAWNRFRTGTQYF. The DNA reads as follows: TGTGCCTGGAATCGGTTTAGAACAGGTACGCAGTATTTT.